This T cell receptor beta chain was identified in a study of blood T cells in healthy people across ages. Trimming removed 1 base at V and 2 bases at J, with 12 bases between. The CDR3 is made up of 15 amino acids. The germline gives CDR1 SGHTA, CDR2 FQGNSA. PCR was performed a second time for about 6 to 11 cycles using a sample-barcoded 5' primer and a J-beta primer mix. TCRdb independently ran MiXCR on the 5' RACE reads; one entry per CDR3 protein. The sample holds 380,000 or so distinct CDR3 sequences, about 55% seen once. The donors, aged about 6 to 100, were healthy Caucasians from Russia. Each sample yielded at least 5 micrograms of PBMC total RNA.

The clonotype was recovered from a man in his sixties in good health. This chain uses TRBV7-2 with TRBJ2-7; weak D call: TRBD2 (6 bases). Sequenced: blood. CDR3 in amino acids: CASSLEPGVAYEQYF. CDR3 nucleotide sequence: TGTGCCAGCAGCTTAGAACCGGGGGTGGCCTACGAGCAGTACTTC.